These 7 T cell receptor beta chains were sequenced from one sample in a study of regulatory and conventional T cells in RAG deficiency listed by TCRdb under 2017. Before genomic DNA extraction, conventional CD4+ T cells were purified from blood as CD25-low CD127-high cells. The library was generated by the immunoSEQ multiplex PCR assay. Here the immuneACCESS table is served through TCRdb, limited to in-frame sequences with V and J called. Missing clones are a known gap in these copies; in checked studies unresolved V genes cover under half, and the rest lacks a known reason. Across this sample there are around 23,000 clones, with 85% to 95% seen only once. The ten largest account for 0.73% of the sample. These data were likewise used in another study, on regulatory T cells. From that second study: The multiplex PCR relied on 52 forward TRBV primers and 13 reverse TRBJ primers, and amplification bias was corrected through assay-based and computational methods.

The sample comprised CD4+ T cells sorted from blood. The receptor source for this set is a human donor in good health.

The chain employs TRBV7-2 and TRBJ2-5; D possibly corresponds to TRBD1 (7 bases). This CDR3 has 14 amino acids. With 6 bases removed from V and 5 bases from J, the gap between germline ends came to 16 bases. The germline V gene encodes CDR1 SGHTA and CDR2 FQGNSA. The CDR3 DNA reads as TGTGCCAGCAGGGGAGGAGGGGGCCGTGAGACCCAGTACTTC. This sequence encodes CASRGGGGRETQYF.

On this clone: The missing conserved phenylalanine or tryptophan at the end of this CDR3 makes a read error likely. The gene calls are TRBV5-1 and TRBJ1-2, with TRBD1 matching 8 bases. The germline V gene has CDR1 SGHRS and CDR2 YFSETQ. The J segment lost 6 bases and the V segment lost 0 bases, leaving 1 base of the junction unmatched. The CDR3 sequence is 13 residues long. The CDR3 protein is CASSLEDRDGYTL. CDR3 DNA: TGCGCCAGCAGCTTGGAGGACAGGGATGGCTACACCCTC.

A remark on this clone: A read error may produce the germline difference seen at one junction end. This chain connects TRBV9 to TRBJ2-3; TRBD1 agrees at 8 bases. CDR1 and CDR2 (germline): SGDLS, YYNGEE. This CDR3 is 12 amino acids long. The CDR3 spells CASSVSGGIENF. CDR3 nucleotide sequence: TGTGCCAGCAGCGTCTCAGGGGGCATAGAGAATTTT. Supplemented by reference TRBV9 and TRBJ2-3, the full variable domain reads DSGVTQTPKHLITATGQRVTLRCSPRSGDLSVYWYQQSLDQGLQFLIQYYNGEERAKGNILERFSAQQFPDLHSELNLSSLELGDSALYFCASSVSGGIENFGPGTRLTVL.

V is TRBV4-1 and J is TRBJ2-7, with 9 positions matching TRBD1. Germline V gene data show CDR1 as MGHRA and CDR2 as YSYEKL. J gave up 4 bases and V 5 bases, and 9 bases lay outside the gene matches. The length of the CDR3 is 15 residues. This chain's CDR3 is CASSFTTGGEYEQYF. CDR3 in DNA: TGCGCCAGCAGCTTTACGACAGGGGGTGAATACGAGCAGTACTTC.

The gene calls are TRBV7-9 and TRBJ1-1; no clear D. The CDR3 is made up of 13 amino acids. Germline V gives CDR1 SEHNR, CDR2 FQNEAQ (reference sequence). Trimming stripped 3 bases from V and 0 bases from J, with 5 bases between. CDR3 region: CASSFPMNTEAFF. The CDR3 DNA sequence: TGTGCCAGCAGCTTCCCGATGAACACTGAAGCTTTCTTT. Looking up the rest from reference TRBV7-9 and TRBJ1-1 gives the full variable domain: DTGVSQNPRHKITKRGQNVTFRCDPISEHNRLYWYRQTLGQGPEFLTYFQNEAQLEKSRLLSDRFSAERPKGSFSTLEIQRTEQGDSAMYLCASSFPMNTEAFFGQGTRLTVV.

The rearrangement links TRBV6-5 to TRBJ1-4, with D tentatively TRBD1 (6 bases). This CDR3 is 13 amino acids long. V lost 6 bases and J 2 bases, leaving 7 bases between the germline ends. The germline V gene has CDR1 MNHEY and CDR2 SVGAGI. CDR3 amino acids: CASRGHTNEKLFF. The CDR3 coding sequence is TGTGCCAGCAGGGGACATACTAATGAAAAACTGTTTTTT.

The chain uses TRBV2 and TRBJ1-5, with D tentatively TRBD1 (5 bases). The CDR3 covers 14 residues. CDR1 and CDR2 from the germline V gene are SNHLY and FYNNEI. Trimming shortened V by 7 bases and J by 2 bases, and 12 bases separated the two germline ends. As DNA, the CDR3 is TGTGCCAGCACAGGGATTAAGGGCAATCAGCCCCAGCATTTT. Its protein product is CASTGIKGNQPQHF.